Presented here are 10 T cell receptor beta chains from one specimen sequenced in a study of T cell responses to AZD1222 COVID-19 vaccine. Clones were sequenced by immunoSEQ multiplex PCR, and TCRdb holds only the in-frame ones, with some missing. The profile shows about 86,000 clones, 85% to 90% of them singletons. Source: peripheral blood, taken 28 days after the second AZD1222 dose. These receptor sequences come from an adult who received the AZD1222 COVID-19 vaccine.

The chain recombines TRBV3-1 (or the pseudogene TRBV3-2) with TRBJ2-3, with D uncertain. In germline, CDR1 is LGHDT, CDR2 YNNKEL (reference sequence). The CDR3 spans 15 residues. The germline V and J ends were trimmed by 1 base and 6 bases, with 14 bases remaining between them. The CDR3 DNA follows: TGTGCCAGCAGCCAAGGTCCGAGATCTGGGGATACGCAGTATTTT. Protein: CASSQGPRSGDTQYF.

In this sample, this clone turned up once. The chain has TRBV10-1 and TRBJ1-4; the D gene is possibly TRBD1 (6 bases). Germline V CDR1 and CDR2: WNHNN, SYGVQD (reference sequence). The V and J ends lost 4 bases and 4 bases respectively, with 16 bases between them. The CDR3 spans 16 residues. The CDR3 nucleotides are TGCGCCAGCAGTGCGTCGGGGACACCTAGTAATGAAAAACTGTTTTTT. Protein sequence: CASSASGTPSNEKLFF.

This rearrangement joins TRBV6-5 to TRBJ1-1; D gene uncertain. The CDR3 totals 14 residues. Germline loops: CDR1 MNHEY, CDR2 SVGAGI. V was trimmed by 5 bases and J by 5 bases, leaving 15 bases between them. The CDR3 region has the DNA TGTGCCAGCAGTCCCTGGGCAGTGAGGACTGAAGCTTTCTTT. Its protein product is CASSPWAVRTEAFF.

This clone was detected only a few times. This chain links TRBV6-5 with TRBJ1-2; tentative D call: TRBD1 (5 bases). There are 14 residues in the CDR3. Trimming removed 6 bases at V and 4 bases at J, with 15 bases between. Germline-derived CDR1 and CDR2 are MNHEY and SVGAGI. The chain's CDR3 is CASSQGEARYGYTF. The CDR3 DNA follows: TGTGCCAGCAGCCAGGGAGAGGCCCGCTATGGCTACACCTTC.

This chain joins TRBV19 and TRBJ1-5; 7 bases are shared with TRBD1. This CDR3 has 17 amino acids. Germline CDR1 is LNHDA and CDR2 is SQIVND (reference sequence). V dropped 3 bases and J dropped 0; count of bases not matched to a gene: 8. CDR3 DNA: TGTGCCAGTAGTATGGGCCAGGGGGGGAATAGCAATCAGCCCCAGCATTTT. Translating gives CASSMGQGGNSNQPQHF. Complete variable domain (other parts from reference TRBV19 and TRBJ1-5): DGGITQSPKYLFRKEGQNVTLSCEQNLNHDAMYWYRQDPGQGLRLIYYSQIVNDFQKGDIAEGYSVSREKKESFPLTVTSAQKNPTAFYLCASSMGQGGNSNQPQHFGDGTRLSIL.

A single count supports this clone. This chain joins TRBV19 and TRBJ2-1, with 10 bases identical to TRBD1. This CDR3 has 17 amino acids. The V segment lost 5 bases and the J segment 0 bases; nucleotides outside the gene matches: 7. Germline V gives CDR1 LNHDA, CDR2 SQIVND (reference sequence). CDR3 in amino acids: CASSVGTGVSSYNEQFF. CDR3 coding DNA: TGTGCCAGTAGTGTGGGGACAGGGGTTAGCTCCTACAATGAGCAGTTCTTC.

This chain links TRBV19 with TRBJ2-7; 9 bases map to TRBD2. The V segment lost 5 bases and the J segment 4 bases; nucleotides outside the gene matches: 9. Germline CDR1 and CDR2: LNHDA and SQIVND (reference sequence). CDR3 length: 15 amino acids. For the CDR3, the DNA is TGTGCCAGTAGTCCTAGTAGCGGGAGACCATACGAGCAGTACTTC. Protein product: CASSPSSGRPYEQYF.

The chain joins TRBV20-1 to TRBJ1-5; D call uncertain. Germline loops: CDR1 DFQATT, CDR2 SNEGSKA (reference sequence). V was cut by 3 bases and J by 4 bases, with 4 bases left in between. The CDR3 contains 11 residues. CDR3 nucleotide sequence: TGCAGTGCTAGCAGAAATCAGCCCCAGCATTTT. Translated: CSASRNQPQHF.

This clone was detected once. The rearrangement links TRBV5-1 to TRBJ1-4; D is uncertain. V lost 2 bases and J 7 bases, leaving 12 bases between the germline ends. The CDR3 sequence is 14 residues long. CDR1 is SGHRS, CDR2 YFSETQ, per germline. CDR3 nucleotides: TGCGCCAGCAGCTTAGGAGGGAACGGTGAAAAACTGTTTTTT. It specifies CASSLGGNGEKLFF.

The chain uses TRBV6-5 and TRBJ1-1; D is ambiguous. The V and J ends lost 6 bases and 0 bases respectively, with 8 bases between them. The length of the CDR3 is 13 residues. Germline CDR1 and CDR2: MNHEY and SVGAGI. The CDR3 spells CASRAGVNTEAFF. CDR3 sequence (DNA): TGTGCCAGCAGGGCGGGAGTGAACACTGAAGCTTTCTTT.